One sample yielded the 8 T cell receptor beta chains listed below, sequenced in a study of cytomegalovirus exposure and HLA in healthy donors. 13 Jbeta primers and 60 Vbeta primers were used for the PCR. The table came from immunoSEQ multiplex PCR; TCRdb's copy has only in-frame clones and leaves some out. The repertoire holds some 74,000 clones, with over 60% as singletons. Sequencing was carried out using PBMCs. The source of these receptors is a male donor in good health and CMV-seronegative.

This chain uses TRBV6-5 with TRBJ1-4, with a tentative D call TRBD1 (6 bases). This CDR3 spans 16 amino acids. V dropped 4 bases and J dropped 10 bases, with 22 bases sitting between them. From germline, CDR1 is MNHEY and CDR2 SVGAGI. The CDR3 region has the DNA TGTGCCAGCAGTTTAGTACGACAGGACGTGTGGGGAAAACTGTTTTTT. Translated, it gives CASSLVRQDVWGKLFF.

The chain employs TRBV7-9 and TRBJ1-1; 7 bases are a match to TRBD1. The V segment lost 5 bases and the J segment 5 bases; nucleotides outside the gene matches: 8. Looked up from germline, CDR1 is SEHNR and CDR2 is FQNEAQ (reference sequence). The CDR3 has 14 residues. This CDR3 reads CASSETGPGTEAFF. CDR3 nucleotides: TGTGCCAGCAGCGAGACAGGGCCCGGGACTGAAGCTTTCTTT.

This sequence joins TRBV11-2 and TRBJ1-1, with D possibly being TRBD1 (6 bases). Trimming pared 1 base from V and 8 bases from J, leaving 8 bases between. This CDR3 comprises 12 residues. CDR1 and CDR2 (germline): SGHAT, FQNNGV. The CDR3 loop reads CASSLGGGEAFF. The CDR3 DNA sequence: TGTGCCAGCAGCTTAGGGGGGGGCGAAGCTTTCTTT.

This clone was counted a few times. The chain has TRBV5-1 and TRBJ2-5; a possible D gene is TRBD1 (5 bases). From germline, CDR1 is SGHRS and CDR2 YFSETQ. With 0 bases removed from V and 5 bases from J, the gap between germline ends came to 14 bases. The CDR3 length is 15 residues. CDR3 nucleotide sequence: TGCGCCAGCAGCTTGGGGACAACCACCGGGGAGACCCAGTACTTC. Its protein is CASSLGTTTGETQYF.

The gene calls are TRBV5-5 and TRBJ2-2; weak D call: TRBD2 (7 bases). The germline gives CDR1 SGHKS, CDR2 YYEKEE (reference sequence). Trimming pared 5 bases from V and 5 bases from J, leaving 19 bases between. The CDR3 length is 16 residues. The CDR3 nucleotides read TGTGCCAGCAGTTCATGGGGGGGCGGAAATACCGGGGAGCTGTTTTTT. The encoded protein is CASSSWGGGNTGELFF.

This chain uses TRBV2 with TRBJ2-7; 14 bases agree with TRBD2. The trim removed 8 bases at V and 6 bases at J, leaving 6 bases unmatched. The V gene's germline CDR1 is SNHLY and CDR2 FYNNEI. This CDR3 is built from 14 residues. CDR3 coding DNA: TGTGCCAGCTGGTGGGGACTAGCGGGAGTCGAGCAGTACTTC. It encodes CASWWGLAGVEQYF.

V gene TRBV20-1 combines with J gene TRBJ1-2; no clear D. The CDR3 has 11 residues. The V end lost 2 bases, the J end lost 6 bases, and 7 bases lay between the germline ends. Germline CDR1 and CDR2: DFQATT and SNEGSKA (reference sequence). CDR3 bases: TGCAGTGCTAGAAGGCGGAATGGCTACACCTTC. Its protein product is CSARRRNGYTF.

The V call is TRBV7-2, the J call TRBJ1-5; D gene ambiguous. Trimming removed 10 bases at V and 3 bases at J, with 16 bases between. Germline CDR1 is SGHTA and CDR2 is FQGNSA. This CDR3 has 14 amino acids. The CDR3: CATSESGANQPQHF. The CDR3 DNA reads TGTGCCACCTCAGAGTCAGGCGCCAATCAGCCCCAGCATTTT.